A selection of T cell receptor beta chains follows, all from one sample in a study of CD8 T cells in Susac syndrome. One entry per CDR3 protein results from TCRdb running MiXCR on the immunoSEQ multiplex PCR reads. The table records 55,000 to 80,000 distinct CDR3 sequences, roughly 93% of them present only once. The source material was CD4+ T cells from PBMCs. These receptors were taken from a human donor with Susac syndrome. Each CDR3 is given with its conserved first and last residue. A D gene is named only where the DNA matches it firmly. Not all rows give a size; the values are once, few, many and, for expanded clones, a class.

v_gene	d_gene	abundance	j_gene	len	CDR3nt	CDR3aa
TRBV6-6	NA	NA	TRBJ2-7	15	TGTGCCAGCAGCGATGGACAGACGGGGGCCTACGAGCAGTACTTC	CASSDGQTGAYEQYF
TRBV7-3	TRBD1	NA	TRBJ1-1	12	TGTGCCAGCAGCTTGACAGGGACTGAAGCTTTCTTT	CASSLTGTEAFF
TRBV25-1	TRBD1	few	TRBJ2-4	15	TGTGCCAGCAGCCCCGACAGGGGAGCCAAAAACATTCAGTACTTC	CASSPDRGAKNIQYF
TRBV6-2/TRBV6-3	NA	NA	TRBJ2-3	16	TGTGCCAGCAGGGACTGGACTGCAGAAGCGACAGATACGCAGTATTTT	CASRDWTAEATDTQYF
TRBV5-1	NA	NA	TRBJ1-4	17	TGCGCCAGCAGCTTGAATCCAACAGGAGCAACTAATGAAAAACTGTTTTTT	CASSLNPTGATNEKLFF
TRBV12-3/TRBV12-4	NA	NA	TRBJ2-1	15	TGTGCCAGCAGTCCTCACCTATCATTATACAATGAGCAGTTCTTC	CASSPHLSLYNEQFF
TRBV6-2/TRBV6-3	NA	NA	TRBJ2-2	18	TGTGCCAGCAGTACACCCACCAACAGGGCTGGAAGTACCGGGGAGCTGTTTTTT	CASSTPTNRAGSTGELFF
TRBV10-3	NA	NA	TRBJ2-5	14	TGTGCCATCAGTGAGGGACCACTACAAGAGACCCAGTACTTC	CAISEGPLQETQYF
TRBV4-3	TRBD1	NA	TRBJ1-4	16	TGCGCCAGCAGCCAGGAACCCGGGACAGGAAATGAAAAACTGTTTTTT	CASSQEPGTGNEKLFF
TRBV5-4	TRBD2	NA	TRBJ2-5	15	TGTGCCAGCAGCTTGGGACTAGCGGACCAAGAGACCCAGTACTTC	CASSLGLADQETQYF
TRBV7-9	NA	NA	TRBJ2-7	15	TGTGCCAGCAGCTTAGTTGCGGTCGATTCCTACGAGCAGTACTTC	CASSLVAVDSYEQYF
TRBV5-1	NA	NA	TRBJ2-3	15	TGCGCCAGCAGCCTCGGGGGCCCGGTAAAAGATACGCAGTATTTT	CASSLGGPVKDTQYF
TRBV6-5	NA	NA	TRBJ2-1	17	TGTGCCAGCAGTTACCCGACGCGAGGGGTGGAGTACAATGAGCAGTTCTTC	CASSYPTRGVEYNEQFF
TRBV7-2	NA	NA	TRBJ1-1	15	TGTGCCAGCAGCTTAGGTCCCGGTTTTGGCACTGAAGCTTTCTTT	CASSLGPGFGTEAFF
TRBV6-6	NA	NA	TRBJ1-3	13	TGTGCCAGCAGTTACTCGATGACAGCAGCCATATATTTT	CASSYSMTAAIYF
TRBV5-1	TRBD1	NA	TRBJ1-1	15	TGCGCCAGCAGCCGAAGCACAGGGGTGAACACTGAAGCTTTCTTT	CASSRSTGVNTEAFF
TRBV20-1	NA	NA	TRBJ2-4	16	TGCAGTGCTAGAAGTTCCTCGGGTTTTGGCAAAAACATTCAGTACTTC	CSARSSSGFGKNIQYF
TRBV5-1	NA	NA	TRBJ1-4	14	TGCGCCAGCAGCTTGTTAGCCGAGGGGGAAAAACTGTTTTTT	CASSLLAEGEKLFF
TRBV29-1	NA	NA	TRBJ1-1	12	TGCAGCGTCCTAGCATTAAACACTGAAGCTTTCTTT	CSVLALNTEAFF
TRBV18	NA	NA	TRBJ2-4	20	TGTGCCAGCTCACCACGTTACTACAGGTTCCAGCCCGGGGCCAAAAACATTCAGTACTTC	CASSPRYYRFQPGAKNIQYF
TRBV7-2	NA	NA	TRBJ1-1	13	TGTGCCAGCAGCTTAGTCAGGAGAACTGAAGCTTTCTTT	CASSLVRRTEAFF
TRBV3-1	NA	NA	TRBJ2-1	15	TGTGCCAGCAGCCAGTCGGGGGGCGACTACAATGAGCAGTTCTTC	CASSQSGGDYNEQFF
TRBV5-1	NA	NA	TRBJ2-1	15	TGCGCCAGCGTTGGGGTACCGAGCTCCTACAATGAGCAGTTCTTC	CASVGVPSSYNEQFF
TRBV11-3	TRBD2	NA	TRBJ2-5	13	TGTGCCAGCAGCCCGCGACTAGCTGGAACCCAGTACTTC	CASSPRLAGTQYF
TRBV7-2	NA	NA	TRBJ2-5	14	TGTGCCAGCAGCTTGGTTCCCAGTGGAGAGACCCAGTACTTC	CASSLVPSGETQYF
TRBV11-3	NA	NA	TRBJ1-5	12	TGTGCCAGCAAGAGGGGAAATCAGCCCCAGCATTTT	CASKRGNQPQHF
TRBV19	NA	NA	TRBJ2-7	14	TGTGCCAGTAGTATATCCAGGGGTTCCTACGAGCAGTACTTC	CASSISRGSYEQYF
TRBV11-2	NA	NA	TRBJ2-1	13	TGTGCCAGCAGCTGGGAGGGGGCAGGGGAGCAGTTCTTC	CASSWEGAGEQFF
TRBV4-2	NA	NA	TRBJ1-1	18	TGTGCCAGCAGCCAAGATCGTCCGGGGGCGATGAGGCTCGCTGAAGCTTTCTTT	CASSQDRPGAMRLAEAFF
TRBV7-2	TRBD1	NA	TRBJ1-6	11	TGTGCCAGCAGCTCGGGACAGTCTCTCCACTTT	CASSSGQSLHF
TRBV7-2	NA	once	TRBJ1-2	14	TGTGCCAGCAGCTTAGTTTTCCGGGACCCCGGCTACACCTTC	CASSLVFRDPGYTF
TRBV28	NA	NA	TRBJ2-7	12	TGTGCCAGCAGTGTCAGGGGATACGAGCAGTACTTC	CASSVRGYEQYF
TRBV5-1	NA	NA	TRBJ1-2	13	TGCGCCAGCAGCTTATTAGGGCCGGGTGGCTACACCTTC	CASSLLGPGGYTF
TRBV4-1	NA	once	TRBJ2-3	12	TGCGCCAGCAGCCTACCCCAGGGGACGCAGTATTTT	CASSLPQGTQYF
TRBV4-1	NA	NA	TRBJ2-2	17	TGCGCCAGCAGCCGGGGAGGTCAGGGGACTACCACCGGGGAGCTGTTTTTT	CASSRGGQGTTTGELFF
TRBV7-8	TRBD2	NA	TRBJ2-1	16	TGTGCCAGCAGCCCCATGCGGGCGGGGGGTATGAATGAGCAGTTCTTC	CASSPMRAGGMNEQFF
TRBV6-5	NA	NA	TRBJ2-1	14	TGTGCCAGCAGCAACGGGTGGGGCGGGTATGAGCAGTTCTTC	CASSNGWGGYEQFF
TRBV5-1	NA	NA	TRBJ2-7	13	TGCGCCAGCAGCCTTATGAGCTCCTACGAGCAGTACTTC	CASSLMSSYEQYF
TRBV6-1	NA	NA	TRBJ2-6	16	TGTGCCAGCAGACCCTCGCCGGGGACTGGGGCCAACGTCCTGACTTTC	CASRPSPGTGANVLTF
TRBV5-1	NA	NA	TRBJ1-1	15	TGCGCCAGCAGCTTGGCCTTAGTACCCGCAAAAGAGGCTTTCTTT	CASSLALVPAKEAFF
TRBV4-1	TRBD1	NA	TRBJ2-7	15	TGCGCCAGCAGCCGCGGACAGGGACCCATTGACGAGCAGTACTTC	CASSRGQGPIDEQYF
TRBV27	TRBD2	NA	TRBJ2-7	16	TGTGCCAGCAGTTTATCGGGGCGGGGGACCCCCTACGAGCAGTACTTC	CASSLSGRGTPYEQYF
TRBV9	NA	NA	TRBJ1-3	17	TGTGCCAGCACCAACCCCTCGTCGATTCTCTCTGGAAACACCATATATTTT	CASTNPSSILSGNTIYF
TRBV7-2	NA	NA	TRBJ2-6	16	TGTGCCAGCAGCTTATGGGCAGGGAATGGGGCCAACGTCCTGACTTTC	CASSLWAGNGANVLTF
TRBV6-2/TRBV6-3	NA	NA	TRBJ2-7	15	TGTGCCAGCACCCTGAGTATGTCGGCGGGCTACGAGCAGTACTTC	CASTLSMSAGYEQYF
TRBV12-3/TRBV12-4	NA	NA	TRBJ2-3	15	TGTGCCAGCAGGAGGGACACCATAAACACAGATACGCAGTATTTT	CASRRDTINTDTQYF
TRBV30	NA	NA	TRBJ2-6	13	TGTGCCTGGAGAGGGTTTGGGGCCAACGTCCTGACTTTC	CAWRGFGANVLTF
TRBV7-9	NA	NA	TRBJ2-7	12	TGTGCCAGCAGCTCCGACAGCTGGGAGCAGTACTTC	CASSSDSWEQYF
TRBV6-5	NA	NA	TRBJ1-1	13	TGTGCCAGCAGTTACTCAGGGAGGGCTAAAGCTTTCTTT	CASSYSGRAKAFF
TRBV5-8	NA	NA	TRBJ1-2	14	TGTGCCAGCAGCTTGTGGCAGACCCTCCGTGGCTACACCTTC	CASSLWQTLRGYTF
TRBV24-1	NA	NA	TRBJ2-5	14	TGTGCCACCAGTGAAGCAGGGTTCCGGGAGACCCAGTACTTC	CATSEAGFRETQYF
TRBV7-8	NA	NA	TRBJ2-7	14	TGTGCCAGCAGCTTAAGCCCACAGGGCTACGAGCAGTACTTC	CASSLSPQGYEQYF
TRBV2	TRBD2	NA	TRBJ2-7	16	TGTGCCAGCAGTGAGGGTTGGGGGGGACTCTCCTACGAGCAGTACTTC	CASSEGWGGLSYEQYF
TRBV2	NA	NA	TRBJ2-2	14	TGTGCCAGCTCGATTTACAGGGAAACCGGGGAGCTGTTTTTT	CASSIYRETGELFF